The 17 T cell receptor beta chains given below trace back to one sample, sequenced in a study of blood T cell repertoires in COVID-19 (dated by TCRdb to about 2020). The library was obtained by the immunoSEQ multiplex PCR assay. TCRdb limited this immuneACCESS table to in-frame rearrangements with V and J called. A share of clones is missing; checked studies link under half to unresolved V genes, and the rest is unexplained. For this sample there are approximately 97,000 clones; roughly 89% appear just once. The leading ten clones occupy 1.9% of the sample. Sequencing was performed on peripheral blood. These receptors originate from a woman aged 45-59 years with COVID-19, enrolled during active disease.

V and J are TRBV5-4 and TRBJ1-6; tentative D call: TRBD1 (5 bases). V lost 3 bases, J lost 13 bases, and 17 bases lay in between. The CDR3 length is 14 residues. Per germline, CDR1 SGHNT and CDR2 YYREEE (reference sequence). CDR3 sequence: CASSWGDPVGPLHF. Here the CDR3 DNA reads TGTGCCAGCAGCTGGGGGGACCCGGTCGGGCCCCTCCACTTT.

The chain carries TRBV11-3 and TRBJ2-2; D not certain. CDR3 length: 14 amino acids. Trimming stripped 1 base from V and 4 bases from J, with 7 bases between. Germline loops: CDR1 SGHNT, CDR2 YENEEA. The CDR3 nucleotides read TGTGCCAGCAGCTTAGGTCCTAGCACCGGGGAGCTGTTTTTT. This translates into CASSLGPSTGELFF.

The rearrangement links TRBV6-6 to TRBJ1-4; a possible D gene is TRBD1 (5 bases). This CDR3 is built from 15 residues. Germline assignment: CDR1 MNHNY and CDR2 SVGAGI (reference sequence). V was pared by 4 bases and J by 3 bases, with 12 bases between. Written as DNA, the CDR3 is TGTGCCAGCAGTTTCCAGGGCACGGCTAATGAAAAACTGTTTTTT. The encoded protein is CASSFQGTANEKLFF.

The chain carries TRBV29-1 and TRBJ1-1; D not resolved. Germline CDR1 and CDR2: SQVTM and ANQGSEA. V lost 6 bases and J lost 6, with 11 bases in between. The CDR3 has 11 residues. As DNA, the CDR3 is TGCAGCGTCCCGTTGAGGGCTGAAGCTTTCTTT. Its protein product is CSVPLRAEAFF.

J is TRBJ2-3 and V is TRBV11-1; a weak D match, TRBD2 (6 bases). Germline CDR1 SGHAT, CDR2 FQDESV (reference sequence). V was trimmed by 5 bases and J by 5 bases, leaving 17 bases between them. The CDR3 sequence is 15 residues long. The CDR3 spells CASSPRVARGDTQYF. The CDR3 DNA reads as TGTGCCAGCAGCCCCAGAGTAGCGCGGGGAGATACGCAGTATTTT.

This chain connects TRBV9 to TRBJ1-2; no definite D call. Between the trimmed V and J ends, which lost 3 bases and 1 base, there was a span of 10 bases. The CDR3 extends over 14 amino acids. CDR1 and CDR2 from the germline V gene are SGDLS and YYNGEE. CDR3 nucleotide sequence: TGTGCCAGCAGCGCGCAGACTATTAACTATGGCTACACCTTC. Translated, it gives CASSAQTINYGYTF.

V usage is TRBV27 and J usage is TRBJ1-6; 9 bases fit TRBD1. This CDR3 is built from 17 residues. Trimming cost V 7 bases and J 6 bases; bases outside gene matches: 13. The V gene's germline CDR1 is MNHEY and CDR2 SMNVEV (reference sequence). CDR3 sequence reads: CASTHHKADRGNSPLHF. CDR3 nucleotide sequence: TGTGCCAGCACCCACCACAAAGCGGACAGGGGTAATTCACCCCTCCACTTT.

The chain carries TRBV3-1 (or the pseudogene TRBV3-2) and TRBJ1-1; the D gene is possibly TRBD1 (6 bases). From germline, CDR1 is LGHDT and CDR2 YNNKEL (reference sequence). Trimming stripped 4 bases from V and 8 bases from J, with 14 bases between. The CDR3 covers 13 residues. CDR3 residues: CASSRLDRREAFF. In nucleotides, the CDR3 is TGTGCCAGCAGCCGCCTCGACAGGAGAGAAGCTTTCTTT.

The V call is TRBV7-2, the J call TRBJ2-7; 10 bases fit TRBD2. The CDR3 extends over 18 amino acids. Germline-derived CDR1 and CDR2 are SGHTA and FQGNSA. V lost 1 base to trimming and J lost 2 bases; unmatched junction nucleotides: 11. CDR3 loop: CASSLGGVSGGFPYEQYF. The DNA of the CDR3 is TGTGCCAGCAGCTTAGGAGGGGTTAGCGGGGGGTTCCCCTACGAGCAGTACTTC.

As to this clone: The same CDR3 can be traced to other DNA sequences in this sample. The chain links TRBV6-5 to TRBJ1-2, with a weak D call TRBD1 (5 bases). There are 13 residues in the CDR3. Deletions cut 5 bases from V and 0 bases from J, with 7 bases between. Germline CDR1 and CDR2: MNHEY and SVGAGI. The CDR3 DNA follows: TGTGCCAGCAGTAGGACATCTAACTATGGCTACACCTTC. This sequence encodes CASSRTSNYGYTF.

The chain links TRBV5-1 to TRBJ2-7, with a tentative D call TRBD1 (6 bases). CDR3 length equals 16 residues. The V and J ends lost 0 bases and 3 bases respectively, with 16 bases between them. CDR1 is SGHRS, CDR2 YFSETQ, per germline. CDR3 DNA: TGCGCCAGCAGCTTGGGCACCGGTGGGGGACACTACGAGCAGTACTTC. Translation: CASSLGTGGGHYEQYF.

The genes are TRBV18 and TRBJ1-5; D is ambiguous. The CDR3 sequence is 13 residues long. CDR1 KGHSH and CDR2 LQKENI come from the germline V gene. V lost 3 bases, J lost 3 bases, and 6 bases lay in between. CDR3 residues: CASSPDNNQPQHF. CDR3 sequence (DNA): TGTGCCAGCTCACCCGACAACAATCAGCCCCAGCATTTT.

This chain joins TRBV19 and TRBJ2-7; TRBD2 matches at 8 bases. The germline V gene encodes CDR1 LNHDA and CDR2 SQIVND (reference sequence). V dropped 3 bases and J dropped 6; count of bases not matched to a gene: 10. The CDR3 has 15 residues. The CDR3 sequence is CASSITVRGGAEQYF. DNA of the CDR3: TGTGCCAGTAGTATCACCGTTCGGGGGGGGGCCGAGCAGTACTTC.

The chain links TRBV19 to TRBJ1-1; D call uncertain. Trimming left V 5 bases short and J 0 bases short, with 7 bases between. This CDR3 comprises 13 residues. Germline assignment: CDR1 LNHDA and CDR2 SQIVND (reference sequence). This CDR3 is CASSPRLNTEAFF. CDR3 bases: TGTGCCAGTAGTCCGAGATTGAACACTGAAGCTTTCTTT.

The V and J genes are TRBV4-3 and TRBJ2-3; 8 bases agree with TRBD2. Germline CDR1 is LGHNA and CDR2 is YSLEER. CDR3 size: 16 residues. Trimming removed 0 bases from V and 5 bases from J; junction bases left unmatched: 7. CDR3 in amino acids: CASSQEERGTGDTQYF. DNA of the CDR3: TGCGCCAGCAGCCAAGAGGAGCGGGGGACGGGAGATACGCAGTATTTT.

A remark on this clone: This specimen includes other DNA sequences encoding the same CDR3. V gene TRBV19 combines with J gene TRBJ1-2, with D perhaps matching TRBD1 (6 bases). Trimming removed 5 bases at V and 0 bases at J, with 10 bases between. The length of the CDR3 is 14 residues. Germline V gene data show CDR1 as LNHDA and CDR2 as SQIVND (reference sequence). CDR3 DNA sequence: TGTGCCAGTAGTCAGCAGGGGCCTAACTATGGCTACACCTTC. Translating gives CASSQQGPNYGYTF. The complete variable domain, with remaining parts taken from reference TRBV19 and TRBJ1-2, reads DGGITQSPKYLFRKEGQNVTLSCEQNLNHDAMYWYRQDPGQGLRLIYYSQIVNDFQKGDIAEGYSVSREKKESFPLTVTSAQKNPTAFYLCASSQQGPNYGYTFGSGTRLTVV.

The chain recombines TRBV19 with TRBJ1-2; no clear D gene. The CDR3 loop spans 15 amino acids. V lost 3 bases, J lost 2 bases, and 13 bases lay in between. The germline gives CDR1 LNHDA, CDR2 SQIVND (reference sequence). The CDR3 coding sequence is TGTGCCAGTAGTATTGGGCGGGCCTTAAACTATGGCTACACCTTC. It specifies CASSIGRALNYGYTF.